A selection of T cell receptor beta chains follows, all from one sample in a study of cytomegalovirus exposure and HLA in healthy donors. TCRdb's copy holds only in-frame clones and misses some; the assay was immunoSEQ multiplex PCR. The sample contains fewer than 100,000 clones, approximately 90% of which appear only once. Material for sequencing was PBMCs. The source is a man aged 25-45 years in good health and CMV-seronegative. The CDR3 runs from the conserved cysteine through the conserved F or W. D genes are given only for firm matches. Size tells how often a clone was seen (once, few, many) or the class of an expanded clone, and some rows leave it out.

TRBV18	NA	TRBJ1-3	NA	TGTGCCAGCTCACCTCAGGGGCACACCATATATTTT	CASSPQGHTIYF
TRBV6-5	NA	TRBJ2-7	once	TGTGCCAGCAGTTACTACCGGGACTTTTACGAGCAGTACTTC	CASSYYRDFYEQYF
TRBV5-6	TRBD1	TRBJ2-3	NA	TGTGCCAGCAGCTCCGGGACAGGGAGCACAGATACGCAGTATTTT	CASSSGTGSTDTQYF
TRBV9	NA	TRBJ2-5	NA	TGTGCCAGCAGCGTATCCCCCAGGCCTGGGGAGACCCAGTACTTC	CASSVSPRPGETQYF
TRBV4-2	NA	TRBJ2-3	NA	TGTGCCAGCAGCCAAGTTACCGGGGATACGCAGTATTTT	CASSQVTGDTQYF
TRBV19	TRBD1	TRBJ1-1	few	TGTGCCAGTAGTATCCGGACAGGGGCGGGGAACACTGAAGCTTTCTTT	CASSIRTGAGNTEAFF
TRBV6-5	TRBD1	TRBJ1-1	NA	TGTGCCAGCAGTTTGGAAGGGGGCGCGGACACTGAAGCTTTCTTT	CASSLEGGADTEAFF
TRBV5-1	TRBD2	TRBJ2-1	NA	TGCGCCAGCAGCTTGCGCGGGGGGAACCTAAACAATGAGCAGTTCTTC	CASSLRGGNLNNEQFF
TRBV10-3	TRBD1	TRBJ2-2	NA	TGTGCCATCAAGCCGACAGGGGGCTTCACCGGGGAGCTGTTTTTT	CAIKPTGGFTGELFF
TRBV11-2	TRBD1	TRBJ1-2	NA	TGTGCCAGCAGCCCGGACAGGCGATATGGCTACACCTTC	CASSPDRRYGYTF
TRBV30	NA	TRBJ2-5	NA	TGTGCCTGGAGTCTCCCGGGTAGCGCCCACCAAGAGACCCAGTACTTC	CAWSLPGSAHQETQYF